A selection of T cell receptor beta chains follows, all from one sample in a study of OX40 agonist ivuxolimab in advanced cancers. Assay used: immunoSEQ multiplex PCR; TCRdb lists only in-frame clones, some missing. The data show some 39,000 clones, with around nine tenths seen just once and roughly 12% held by the top ten. The sample was CD4+ or CD8+ T cells sorted from blood, taken in a trial of the OX40 agonist ivuxolimab. These receptors were taken from an adult with an advanced solid tumor such as melanoma, head and neck, liver or kidney cancer. CDR3s leave out the opening cysteine and the closing phenylalanine or tryptophan. The order of the fields is J gene, V gene, CDR3 protein.

J: TRBJ2-3
V: TRBV6-5
CDR3: ASRLAGEDTQY

J: TRBJ2-2
V: TRBV10-3
CDR3: AIRTGANTGELF

J: TRBJ1-1
V: TRBV2
CDR3: ASRVDSNTEAF

J: TRBJ1-1
V: TRBV2
CDR3: ASRGRQGDTEAF

J: TRBJ2-7
V: TRBV6-1
CDR3: ASTPEGPYEQY

J: TRBJ2-5
V: TRBV18
CDR3: ASSSGMETQY

J: TRBJ2-7
V: TRBV6-5
CDR3: ASSWGSGRASYEQY

J: TRBJ2-3
V: TRBV30
CDR3: AWVSNLIPTDTQY

J: TRBJ1-1
V: TRBV5-1
CDR3: ASSLGLLANTEAF

J: TRBJ1-4
V: TRBV28
CDR3: ASSLDRGREKLF

J: TRBJ2-3
V: TRBV18
CDR3: ASSHDRGHEDTQY

J: TRBJ2-7
V: TRBV28
CDR3: ASKSGADSYEQY

J: TRBJ2-7
V: TRBV6-6
CDR3: ASSYSVEPRSEQY

J: TRBJ2-3
V: TRBV4-2
CDR3: ASSQTGTAVTQY

J: NA
V: TRBV5-1
CDR3: ASSNSYEQY

J: TRBJ2-1
V: TRBV23-1
CDR3: ASSQSGVSAPGNEQF